These 18 T cell receptor beta chains share one sample of origin, sequenced in a study of early T cells in non-severe SARS-CoV-2 infection. TCRdb reprocessed the 5' RACE reads with MiXCR, giving one entry per CDR3 protein. The sample includes around 35,000 distinct CDR3 sequences, roughly 5.7% seen only once; the top ten take 4.5% to 5.5%. Sequenced input: whole blood. The receptors derive from an adult who was a healthcare worker with PCR-confirmed SARS-CoV-2 infection or an uninfected control (not recorded which).

This clonotype came up a few times. V usage is TRBV30 and J usage is TRBJ1-1; D unresolved. The CDR3 has 13 residues. V shed 4 bases and J shed 4 bases, with 13 bases lying between them. In germline, CDR1 is GTSNPN, CDR2 SVGIG (reference sequence). The CDR3 protein is CAWNAGLGTEAFF. The CDR3 DNA follows: TGTGCCTGGAACGCCGGGTTGGGCACTGAAGCTTTCTTT.

This clonotype was detected a few times. The chain carries TRBV29-1 and TRBJ2-7, with a weak D call TRBD2 (5 bases). The CDR3 extends over 14 amino acids. V was trimmed by 0 bases and J by 3 bases, leaving 12 bases between them. Germline V gene data show CDR1 as SQVTM and CDR2 as ANQGSEA. The CDR3 nucleotides read TGCAGCGTTGAAGATGGCCGCGGAGGCTACGAGCAGTACTTC. Its translation: CSVEDGRGGYEQYF.

The table lists this clonotype with a few counts. The genes are TRBV7-3 and TRBJ2-3, with 7 bases that match TRBD2. V was clipped by 2 bases and J by 4 bases; unmatched bases: 0. Germline V gene lookup returns CDR1 SGHTA and CDR2 FQGTGA. This CDR3 contains 13 residues. CDR3 in DNA: TGTGCCAGCAGCTTAGCGGGAGCAGATACGCAGTATTTT. Translation: CASSLAGADTQYF.

This clonotype was seen repeatedly, ten times or more. The chain links TRBV18 to TRBJ1-1, with TRBD1 matching 7 bases. V lost 2 bases, J lost 2 bases, and 11 bases stayed unmatched. CDR3 length equals 17 residues. CDR1 is KGHSH, CDR2 LQKENI, per germline. CDR3 residues: CASSPLPRQGLNTEAFF. The DNA of the CDR3 is TGTGCCAGCTCACCATTGCCCCGACAGGGCTTAAACACTGAAGCTTTCTTT.

The sample holds many counts of this clonotype. This rearrangement joins TRBV30 to TRBJ1-1; D gene uncertain. This CDR3 region has 13 residues. Trimming took off 1 base at V and 5 bases at J, with 11 bases between the two ends. The germline V gene encodes CDR1 GTSNPN and CDR2 SVGIG (reference sequence). CDR3 in amino acids: CAWSASGLTEAFF. The CDR3 DNA reads TGTGCCTGGAGTGCCTCTGGCCTTACTGAAGCTTTCTTT.

A few counts support this clonotype. The chain is built from TRBV7-2 and TRBJ2-3; 8 bases map to TRBD2. The V gene end was trimmed by 5 bases and the J gene end by 4 bases; junction bases not matched to a gene: 5. Looked up from germline, CDR1 is SGHTA and CDR2 is FQGNSA. The CDR3 totals 14 residues. The CDR3 sequence: CASSTGLAADTQYF. CDR3 nucleotides: TGTGCCAGCAGCACCGGACTAGCCGCAGATACGCAGTATTTT.

A word on this clonotype: This could be a read error, since a much larger clone is one nucleotide away. The chain couples TRBV20-1 to TRBJ2-1; the match to TRBD2 covers 14 bases. The CDR3 spans 15 residues. Germline CDR1 DFQATT, CDR2 SNEGSKA (reference sequence). The CDR3 DNA follows: TGCAGTGCTATACGGACTAGCGGGAGGTATAATGAGCAGATCTTC. Its translation is CSAIRTSGRYNEQIF.

The table lists this clonotype with many counts. The chain uses TRBV7-9 and TRBJ2-6; 7 bases are shared with TRBD1. Germline CDR1 and CDR2: SEHNR and FQNEAQ (reference sequence). J gave up 14 bases and V 0 bases, and 16 bases lay outside the gene matches. The CDR3 is made up of 17 amino acids. CDR3: CASSLARARDSPPLLTF. As DNA, the CDR3 is TGTGCCAGCAGCTTAGCAAGGGCCCGGGACAGTCCTCCCCTCCTGACTTTC.

This clonotype was counted only a few times. The rearrangement joins TRBV10-3 to TRBJ1-6; 7 bases are shared with TRBD1. V trimming: 6 bases; J trimming: 7 bases; junction bases outside the gene matches: 9. Germline CDR1 ENHRY, CDR2 SYGVKD. The CDR3 length is 15 residues. Written as DNA, the CDR3 is TGTGCCATCAGAGAACAGGGGAAGGAGAATTCACCCCTCCACTTT. Its protein product is CAIREQGKENSPLHF.

The chain combines TRBV11-3 with TRBJ1-2; D gene uncertain. Looked up from germline, CDR1 is SGHNT and CDR2 is YENEEA. The CDR3 has 12 amino acids. The V gene lost 3 bases and the J gene lost 4 bases, with 6 bases spanning the gap. Written as DNA, the CDR3 is TGTGCCAGCAGCTTCGGCACCTATGGCTACACCTTC. Translated, it gives CASSFGTYGYTF. Full variable domain (rest looked up from reference TRBV11-3 and TRBJ1-2): EAGVVQSPRYKIIEKKQPVAFWCNPISGHNTLYWYLQNLGQGPELLIRYENEEAVDDSQLPKDRFSAERLKGVDSTLKIQPAELGDSAVYLCASSFGTYGYTFGSGTRLTVV.

This clonotype has ten or more counts. This sequence joins TRBV10-1 and TRBJ2-1, with 8 bases fitting TRBD2. The CDR3 spans 15 residues. V lost 4 bases to trimming and J lost 4 bases; unmatched junction nucleotides: 6. Germline V lookup: CDR1 WNHNN, CDR2 SYGVQD (reference sequence). The CDR3 here is CASSASGSGYNEQFF. In DNA, the CDR3 is TGCGCCAGCAGTGCAAGCGGGAGTGGGTACAATGAGCAGTTCTTC.

This clonotype was detected many times. The gene calls are TRBV28 and TRBJ2-1; tentative D call: TRBD1 (6 bases). This CDR3 has 13 residues. In germline, CDR1 is MDHEN, CDR2 SYDVKM. V gave up 4 bases and J gave up 8 bases, with 12 bases separating them. In nucleotides, the CDR3 is TGTGCCAGCAGTTCAAGACAGGTGGATGAGCAGTTCTTC. Translation gives CASSSRQVDEQFF.

This clonotype came up many times. The chain carries TRBV11-2 and TRBJ2-7, with D perhaps matching TRBD2 (6 bases). CDR3 length: 14 amino acids. V shed 1 base and J shed 3 bases, with 10 bases lying between them. Germline V CDR1 and CDR2: SGHAT, FQNNGV. The CDR3 nucleotides are TGTGCCAGCAGCTTAGCGGGAGTAGACTACGAGCAGTACTTC. This sequence encodes CASSLAGVDYEQYF. The whole variable domain, remainder taken from reference TRBV11-2 and TRBJ2-7, is EAGVAQSPRYKIIEKRQSVAFWCNPISGHATLYWYQQILGQGPKLLIQFQNNGVVDDSQLPKDRFSAERLKGVDSTLKIQPAKLEDSAVYLCASSLAGVDYEQYFGPGTRLTVT.

This clonotype has at least ten counts. The J gene is TRBJ2-5, the V gene TRBV7-6; D might be TRBD1 (5 bases). With 5 bases removed from V and 4 bases from J, the gap between germline ends came to 14 bases. CDR1 and CDR2 from the germline V gene are SGHVS and FNYEAQ. This CDR3 has 14 residues. The CDR3 coding sequence is TGTGCCAGCAGCCCTAGGGGCCAGGGAGAGACCCAGTACTTC. This translates into CASSPRGQGETQYF.

This clonotype was seen ten or more times. The J gene is TRBJ2-5, the V gene TRBV7-2, with 16 bases aligning to TRBD2. The J segment lost 2 bases and the V segment lost 1 base, leaving 4 bases of the junction unmatched. The CDR3 runs 18 residues. Germline CDR1 is SGHTA and CDR2 is FQGNSA. The chain's CDR3 is CASSLVWGLAGGQETQYF. The CDR3 DNA is TGTGCCAGCAGCTTAGTTTGGGGACTAGCGGGAGGGCAAGAGACCCAGTACTTC.

This clonotype came up many times. The rearrangement uses TRBV27 and TRBJ2-3; 11 positions match TRBD2. Germline CDR1 MNHEY, CDR2 SMNVEV (reference sequence). The CDR3 is 15 amino acids. J lost 5 bases, V lost 6 bases, and 7 bases had no gene match. CDR3 sequence (DNA): TGTGCCAGCAGAGATAGCGGGAGGGCCATAGATACGCAGTATTTT. It codes for CASRDSGRAIDTQYF.

The table lists this clonotype with many counts. The chain is built from TRBV7-2 and TRBJ2-3; D is unresolved. V was pared by 5 bases and J by 6 bases, with 18 bases between. This CDR3 region has 15 residues. The V gene's germline CDR1 is SGHTA and CDR2 FQGNSA. CDR3 DNA sequence: TGTGCCAGCAGCCCATCTCCGGGTCACAGCGATACGCAGTATTTT. Residues: CASSPSPGHSDTQYF.

This clonotype was seen ten or more times. This chain joins TRBV12-3 or TRBV12-4 and TRBJ2-7; no firm D call. The V and J ends lost 3 bases and 1 base respectively, with 10 bases between them. The CDR3 totals 14 residues. The CDR3: CASSLGYSSYEQYF. Here the CDR3 DNA reads TGTGCCAGCAGTTTGGGGTACAGTTCCTACGAGCAGTACTTC.